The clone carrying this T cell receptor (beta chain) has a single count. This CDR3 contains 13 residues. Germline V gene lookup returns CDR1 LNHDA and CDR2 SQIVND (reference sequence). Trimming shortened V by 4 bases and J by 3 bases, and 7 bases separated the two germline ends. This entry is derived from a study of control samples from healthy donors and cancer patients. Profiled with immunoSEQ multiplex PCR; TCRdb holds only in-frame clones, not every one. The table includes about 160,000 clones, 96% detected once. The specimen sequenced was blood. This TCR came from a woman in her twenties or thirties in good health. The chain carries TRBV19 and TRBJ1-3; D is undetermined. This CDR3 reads CASSTGIGNTIYF. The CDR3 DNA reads TGTGCCAGTAGTACCGGGATTGGAAACACCATATATTTT.